What follows is one T cell receptor (beta chain) and its context. At least ten counts were recorded for this clonotype. What antigen it recognizes has not been identified. Base qualities are not at hand, and no much larger clone is one base apart. This record comes from a study of response to subunit inactivated influenza vaccine (dated by TCRdb to 2016 to 2018). For the wider study: The study used deep quantitative T cell receptor repertoire profiling to track responses to a trivalent subunit inactivated influenza vaccine.

From the cysteine through the phenylalanine, the CDR3 covers 13 amino acids. Only the CDR3 part of the read is kept: 39 bases, read in frame from the first base. CDR1 and CDR2, per the germline V gene, are SGHTA and FQGNSA. V was cut back by 5 bases and J by 1 base, leaving a gap of 8 bases between them. Library preparation employed RT-PCR. Reads for this sample came from an Illumina HiSeq 2500. The public reads were run again by TCRdb, first through fastp at Q25 and then through MiXCR, and only productive beta chains were kept. Rows matching on CDR3 protein sequence are summarized as one entry with the most common DNA and genes. The sample table records approximately 500,000 distinct CDR3 sequences; 12% to 15% of these occur just once. The top ten clonotypes cover approximately 10% of the sample. Beyond this particular receptor, the publication reports: It was suggested by the authors that each seasonal influenza vaccination may recruit only a limited number of new T cells.

Rearrangement joined TRBV7-2 to TRBJ2-5; TRBD2 might be the D gene, on 5 matching bases. The receptor comes from a man aged 50 or older who received an inactivated influenza vaccine. Donor details come from another sample of the same person, matched by shared clones. This specimen was PBMCs from blood, taken about 12 days after vaccination. The CDR3 protein: CASSRGSQETQYF. The DNA is TGTGCCAGCAGCCGAGGGTCCCAAGAGACCCAGTACTTC. Beyond the CDR3, the reference TRBV7-2 and TRBJ2-5 genes provide the residues; the full variable domain reads: GAGVSQSPSNKVTEKGKDVELRCDPISGHTALYWYRQSLGQGLEFLIYFQGNSAPDKSGLPSDRFSAERTGGSVSTLTIQRTQQEDSAVYLCASSRGSQETQYFGPGTRLLVL.